Listed here are 23 T cell receptor beta chains from one sample, sequenced in a study of T cells after yellow fever vaccination (dated by TCRdb to about 2019). The receptor library was made with 5' RACE. The instrument given in TCRdb is Illumina NovaSeq 6000. The public reads were run again by TCRdb, first through fastp at Q25 and then through MiXCR, and only productive beta chains were kept. Rows are combined by CDR3 protein, so each entry shows the most common genes and DNA. The sample data list around 250,000 distinct CDR3 sequences, and 5.2% of these were observed just once. Together, the top ten hold about 3.5% of the sample. The treatment or condition label, read with the paper, signifies: live attenuated yellow fever vaccine strain. The specimen comprised CD4+ T cells sorted from PBMCs, sampled on the day of the yellow fever booster vaccination. The origin of the receptors is a man aged 18-30 years who received the YFV17D yellow fever vaccine.

This clonotype turned up a few times. This chain joins TRBV7-2 and TRBJ1-5; D is perhaps TRBD1 (6 bases). This CDR3 region has 13 residues. Germline CDR1 and CDR2: SGHTA and FQGNSA. With 4 bases removed from V and 7 bases from J, the gap between germline ends came to 11 bases. CDR3 loop: CASSSQGLQPQHF. The CDR3 DNA is TGTGCCAGCAGCTCACAGGGTTTACAGCCCCAGCATTTT.

This clonotype was recorded many times. The chain links TRBV5-1 to TRBJ1-5; 8 bases match TRBD1. Per germline, CDR1 SGHRS and CDR2 YFSETQ. The CDR3 runs to 15 residues. V shed 4 bases, J shed 3 bases, and the junction held 6 bases outside the gene matches. CDR3 coding DNA: TGCGCCAGCAGCGTCGGGACAGGCTACAATCAGCCCCAGCATTTT. Amino acids: CASSVGTGYNQPQHF.

The chain couples TRBV4-3 to TRBJ2-6, with D perhaps given as TRBD1 or TRBD2 (5 bases each). CDR1 and CDR2 (germline): LGHNA, YSLEER. This CDR3 has 18 amino acids. Trimming shortened V by 4 bases and J by 1 base, and 17 bases separated the two germline ends. CDR3 DNA: TGCGCCAGCAGCCTCCGGGGACCAAGTTATTCTGGGGCCAACGTCCTGACTTTC. Protein: CASSLRGPSYSGANVLTF.

This clonotype was observed a few times. The chain couples TRBV5-1 to TRBJ1-2; maybe TRBD1 (6 bases). This CDR3 comprises 16 residues. V gave up 2 bases and J gave up 0 bases, with 14 bases separating them. Germline V gene sequence: CDR1 SGHRS, CDR2 YFSETQ. CDR3 sequence (DNA): TGCGCCAGCAGCTTCGACAGGCCCCTTGCTAACTATGGCTACACCTTC. The encoded protein is CASSFDRPLANYGYTF.

This clonotype was recorded many times. The rearrangement links TRBV6-6 to TRBJ1-1; TRBD1 matches at 7 bases. This CDR3 spans 11 amino acids. From germline, CDR1 is MNHNY and CDR2 SVGAGI (reference sequence). Losses at the gene ends were 5 bases for V and 10 bases for J; bases not matched to a gene: 4. This chain's CDR3 is CASSPQGTAFF. The CDR3, as DNA: TGTGCCAGCAGTCCACAGGGGACAGCTTTCTTT.

This clonotype was counted only a few times. The V and J genes are TRBV27 and TRBJ2-1; D gene unclear. This CDR3 contains 12 residues. Germline V lookup: CDR1 MNHEY, CDR2 SMNVEV (reference sequence). The V gene lost 5 bases and the J gene lost 8 bases, with 10 bases spanning the gap. The CDR3 region is CASSPSWHEQFF. Written as DNA, the CDR3 is TGTGCCAGCAGTCCATCGTGGCATGAGCAGTTCTTC.

This clonotype was detected a few times. DNA of the CDR3: TGCGCCAGCAGCCAAGAATTTCGGACAGCGAGCTCTGGAAACACCATATATTTT. This sequence encodes CASSQEFRTASSGNTIYF. This sequence joins TRBV4-3 and TRBJ1-3, with D tentatively TRBD1 (6 bases). CDR1 LGHNA and CDR2 YSLEER come from the germline V gene. The V end was cut by 0 bases, the J end by 0 bases, with 15 bases between. The CDR3 length is 18 residues.

Only a few counts were recorded for this clonotype. The chain couples TRBV29-1 to TRBJ2-1; D may be TRBD1 (6 bases). V lost 3 bases, J lost 12 bases, and 15 bases lay in between. Germline CDR1 reads SQVTM; CDR2 reads ANQGSEA. CDR3 length equals 12 residues. CDR3 loop: CSVDRGGRVQFF. The CDR3 nucleotides read TGCAGCGTTGACAGGGGCGGGCGCGTGCAGTTCTTC.

This clonotype was detected many times. This chain joins TRBV5-6 and TRBJ1-2, with unresolved D. Between the trimmed V and J ends, which lost 4 bases and 2 bases, there was a span of 9 bases. This CDR3 spans 13 amino acids. Per the germline V gene, CDR1 is SGHDT and CDR2 is YYEEEE. CDR3 amino acids: CASSRAGNYGYTF. CDR3 nucleotide sequence: TGTGCCAGCAGCCGGGCGGGGAACTATGGCTACACCTTC.

This clonotype occurred many times. The chain is built from TRBV7-2 and TRBJ2-5, with D tentatively TRBD1 (5 bases). V dropped 0 bases and J dropped 5 bases, with 16 bases sitting between them. This CDR3 is built from 16 residues. CDR1 is SGHTA and CDR2 is FQGNSA in the germline V gene. The CDR3 nucleotides are TGTGCCAGCAGCTTAGCGCGTAAGGGGTTCGGGGAGACCCAGTACTTC. This sequence encodes CASSLARKGFGETQYF.

The gene calls are TRBV28 and TRBJ2-5; possibly TRBD1 for D (5 bases). Germline CDR1 MDHEN, CDR2 SYDVKM. Deletions cut 7 bases from V and 5 bases from J, with 11 bases between. This CDR3 comprises 12 residues. CDR3 bases: TGTGCCAGCAATTTGAAGGGGGAGACCCAGTACTTC. Protein sequence: CASNLKGETQYF.

This clonotype was detected many times. The V gene is TRBV20-1, the J gene TRBJ2-1, with TRBD2 matching 8 bases. CDR1 is DFQATT and CDR2 is SNEGSKA in the germline V gene (reference sequence). With 4 bases clipped from V and 4 bases from J, the junction kept 15 bases outside the gene matches. The CDR3 is 17 amino acids. CDR3 residues: CSATQVRGGPGYNEQFF. As DNA, the CDR3 is TGCAGTGCTACCCAAGTGCGCGGGGGGCCCGGATACAATGAGCAGTTCTTC.

The chain has TRBV20-1 and TRBJ1-6; D not certain. Trimming left V 1 base short and J 8 bases short, with 9 bases between. CDR1 and CDR2 from the germline V gene are DFQATT and SNEGSKA (reference sequence). This CDR3 has 13 amino acids. CDR3 nucleotides: TGCAGTGCTAGAGGAGACGGTGATTCACCCCTCCACTTT. It yields the protein CSARGDGDSPLHF.

The rearrangement uses TRBV7-2 and TRBJ1-2; D is unclear. Germline V lookup: CDR1 SGHTA, CDR2 FQGNSA. This CDR3 region has 12 residues. Trimming removed 0 bases at V and 5 bases at J, with 4 bases between. CDR3 DNA sequence: TGTGCCAGCAGCTTAGCCCGATATGGCTACACCTTC. Translating gives CASSLARYGYTF.

This clonotype has only a few counts. The V call is TRBV20-1, the J call TRBJ2-1; D may be TRBD1 (5 bases). Trimming stripped 6 bases from V and 0 bases from J, with 21 bases between. The CDR3 has 17 amino acids. CDR1 DFQATT and CDR2 SNEGSKA come from the germline V gene (reference sequence). Here the CDR3 DNA reads TGCAGTGCCCCTAGGGGTTCGACTTCTAGCTCCTACAATGAGCAGTTCTTC. Translation gives CSAPRGSTSSSYNEQFF.

This clonotype has just a few counts. The chain carries TRBV6-6 and TRBJ1-4; D possibly corresponds to TRBD1 (5 bases). The CDR3 has 15 residues. V lost 6 bases and J 7 bases, leaving 18 bases between the germline ends. Germline V gene data show CDR1 as MNHNY and CDR2 as SVGAGI (reference sequence). The CDR3 here is CASRANRGTSEKLFF. The CDR3, as DNA: TGTGCCAGCAGAGCGAATAGGGGCACAAGTGAAAAACTGTTTTTT.

This clonotype has at least ten counts. The rearrangement uses TRBV10-3 and TRBJ2-3; TRBD2 might be the D (6 bases). The CDR3 contains 15 residues. V lost 4 bases, J lost 1 base, and 12 bases lay in between. CDR1 ENHRY and CDR2 SYGVKD come from the germline V gene. CDR3 nucleotide sequence: TGTGCCATCAGTGCAAGGGGAGGAGGCACAGATACGCAGTATTTT. It is translated as CAISARGGGTDTQYF.

There are a few counts of this clonotype. The gene calls are TRBV6-5 and TRBJ1-3; D call uncertain. CDR3 length: 15 amino acids. Between the trimmed V and J ends, which lost 5 bases and 0 bases, there was a span of 11 bases. From germline, CDR1 is MNHEY and CDR2 SVGAGI. Here the CDR3 reads CASSPWRGSGNTIYF. The CDR3 bases are TGTGCCAGCAGTCCTTGGCGGGGCTCTGGAAACACCATATATTTT.

This clonotype has a count of ten or more. DNA for the CDR3: TGCGCCAGCAGCTTGGGACAGAATGAAAAACTGTTTTTT. It translates to CASSLGQNEKLFF. V usage is TRBV5-1 and J usage is TRBJ1-4, with D tentatively TRBD1 (5 bases). CDR1 and CDR2 (germline): SGHRS, YFSETQ. This CDR3 contains 13 residues. Trimming took off 0 bases at V and 5 bases at J, with 5 bases between the two ends.

This clonotype turned up a few times. The chain is built from TRBV7-2 and TRBJ2-3; D is ambiguous. Germline V gene data show CDR1 as SGHTA and CDR2 as FQGNSA. V was pared by 5 bases and J by 11 bases, with 14 bases between. CDR3 length: 12 residues. The CDR3 DNA follows: TGTGCCAGCAGCGGGGTACCTTATGTGCAGTATTTT. Residues: CASSGVPYVQYF.

This clonotype has a handful of counts. This sequence joins TRBV29-1 and TRBJ1-1, with D maybe TRBD1 (5 bases). Germline values: CDR1 SQVTM, CDR2 ANQGSEA. V lost 6 bases, J lost 1 base, and 15 bases lay in between. The CDR3 is 14 residues long. CDR3: CSVGPRVANTEAFF. Here the CDR3 DNA reads TGCAGCGTGGGCCCCAGGGTCGCGAACACTGAAGCTTTCTTT.

This chain connects TRBV5-6 to TRBJ1-5; 8 bases are shared with TRBD1. V was clipped by 4 bases and J by 3 bases; unmatched bases: 6. From germline, CDR1 is SGHDT and CDR2 YYEEEE. This CDR3 contains 15 residues. This CDR3 reads CASSAGQGTNQPQHF. CDR3 nucleotides: TGTGCCAGCAGCGCTGGACAGGGCACCAATCAGCCCCAGCATTTT.

About this clonotype itself: A much larger clone differs by one base, so this may be a read error. This chain links TRBV12-3 or TRBV12-4 with TRBJ1-1, with 7 bases identical to TRBD1. With 6 bases clipped from V and 7 bases from J, the junction kept 8 bases outside the gene matches. The CDR3 is made up of 13 amino acids. CDR3 nucleotides: TGTGCCAGCAGCCACACAGGGGCCGGTGAAGCTTTCTTT. It codes for CASSHTGAGEAFF.